This TCR beta chain comes out of a study of T cell changes during pregnancy in multiple sclerosis. This table comes from immunoSEQ multiplex PCR, and its TCRdb copy is limited to in-frame clones, with some not included. The repertoire holds under 95,000 clones, with approximately 92% as singletons. This CDR3 is built from 15 residues. Germline values: CDR1 WSHSY, CDR2 SAAADI. Trimming took off 3 bases at V and 0 bases at J, with 9 bases between the two ends. Here the sequenced sample was peripheral blood, taken after pregnancy. This sequence joins TRBV10-2 and TRBJ1-3, with TRBD1 as a possible D gene (6 bases). This receptor was obtained from a female donor with multiple sclerosis, enrolled in a pregnancy study. CDR3 DNA: TGCGCCAGCAGTGACAACAGGGACTCTGGAAACACCATATATTTT. Translating gives CASSDNRDSGNTIYF.